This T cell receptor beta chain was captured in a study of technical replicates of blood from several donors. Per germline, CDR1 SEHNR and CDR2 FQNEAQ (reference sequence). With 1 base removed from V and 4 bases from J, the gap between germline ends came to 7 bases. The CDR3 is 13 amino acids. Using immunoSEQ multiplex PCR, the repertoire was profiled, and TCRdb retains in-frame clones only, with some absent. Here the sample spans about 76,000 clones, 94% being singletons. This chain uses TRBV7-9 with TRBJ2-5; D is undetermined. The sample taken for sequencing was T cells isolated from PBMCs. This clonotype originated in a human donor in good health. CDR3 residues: CASSLDGRETQYF. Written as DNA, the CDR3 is TGTGCCAGCAGCTTAGACGGTAGAGAGACCCAGTACTTC.